This T cell receptor beta chain was found in a study of T cells in Graves' hyperthyroidism and ophthalmopathy. Amplified TCR beta CDR3 regions came from RNA transcripts. The TCR CDR3 was amplified in a first-round RT-PCR using the HTBI primer set. Via MiXCR, TCRdb re-called the multiplex PCR reads, giving one row per CDR3 protein. Of roughly 290,000 distinct CDR3 sequences detected, roughly 13% appear once; the ten largest clones hold roughly 8%. Diagnosis rested on symptoms, serum thyroxine and TRAb, thyroid ultrasound, and orbital computed tomography. Trimming took 1 base from V and 5 from J, leaving 11 bases between them. CDR3 size: 14 residues. Looked up from germline, CDR1 is SGHKS and CDR2 is YYEKEE (reference sequence). This clonotype has at least ten counts.

Sequencing used blood. The V call is TRBV5-5, the J call TRBJ2-3; D ambiguous. The receptor comes from a woman aged 25-40 years with Graves' hyperthyroidism that later progressed to Graves' ophthalmopathy. The CDR3 loop is CASSLWDVGDTQYF. For the CDR3, the DNA is TGTGCCAGCAGCTTGTGGGATGTCGGAGATACGCAGTATTTT.